This T cell receptor (beta chain) comes out of a study of blood T cell repertoires in COVID-19 (dated by TCRdb to 2020 to 2021). Broadly, across the study: Samples from collaborators originated in the United States, Italy and Spain and spanned both the acute and convalescent phases of COVID-19. The prospective study material was composed of cDNA or gDNA derived from T cells, B-cell-depleted T cells, or PBMCs. The repertoires were made available in a free public database intended to serve as a resource for research on the immune response to SARS-CoV-2. The samples were drawn from the first 160 participants of the ongoing ImmuneRACE study and from roughly 1,300 subjects provided by 6 global collaborators. Sample metadata almost always included a de-identified subject ID, COVID-19 status, age in years and sex. Where available, HLA class I and class II types were obtained from metadata supplied by the sample provider rather than from assay-based typing. Subjects who had been exposed to COVID-19, were actively infected with it, or had recovered from it provided the deeply sampled blood TCRbeta repertoires that made up the dataset. Study-level results and caveats: The amount of clinical and demographic metadata varied by source and participant and was provided uncurated.

Worth noting for this clone: There is no known antigen for this receptor. There are no base qualities to consult, and no much larger clone falls within one base.

TCRbeta CDR3 regions were amplified from genomic DNA using the immunoSEQ Assay, a bias-controlled multiplex PCR. Regarding the original processing steps: The number of nucleated cells in each sample was estimated by amplification of reference gene primers within the assay. To quantify the absolute abundance of each unique TCRbeta CDR3 rearrangement, sequence reads were collapsed and filtered. For each sample, productive Simpson clonality was calculated as the square root of Simpson's diversity index over productive rearrangements. TCRdb retrieved this table from immuneACCESS and kept in-frame rearrangements only. Not all clones are present; in checked studies, unresolved V genes account for under half, and no reason is known for the remainder. The V and J calls and clone size come from that table; D and trimming were worked out from the DNA. The sample includes 250,000 to 300,000 clones, with roughly 93% observed a single time. About 2.1% of the sample is in the top ten clones.

V drops 4 bases and J drops 6 bases, leaving 10 bases in between. The CDR3, cysteine through phenylalanine, is 14 amino acids long. Solely the CDR3 DNA is kept, with 42 bases framed from the first base. The germline V gene (reference sequence) yields LNHDA for CDR1 and SQIVND for CDR2. Enrolling through a virtual design, the prospective study's participants ranged in age from roughly 18 to 89 years and lived across roughly 23 United States geographic areas. In the prospective study, cohorts were assigned on the basis of participant-reported clinical history obtained from a screening survey and a study questionnaire. Each participant in the prospective study had whole blood, serum and a nasopharyngeal or oropharyngeal swab collected by mobile phlebotomists. Over a 2-month period, participants in the prospective study had the option of providing additional blood draws and questionnaires. Before DNA extraction, prospective study blood samples were shipped either frozen or at room temperature.

The sample consisted of PBMCs or T cells enriched from blood (not recorded which). The V and J segments used are TRBV19 and TRBJ1-6; TRBD1 could be the D gene, as 6 bases match. This TCR derives from a woman aged 40 to 50 with acute COVID-19. The DNA is TGTGCCAGTAGTACCCAGGGGACTAATTCACCCCTCCACTTT. Translated, it gives CASSTQGTNSPLHF.